This TCR beta chain was profiled in a study of blood T cell repertoires in COVID-19. Study as a whole: Sites in the United States, Italy and Spain provided acute and convalescent COVID-19 samples. The cDNA or gDNA used as material had been derived from T cells, B-cell-depleted T cells, or PBMCs.

The ends lost 5 bases at V and 9 bases at J; junction bases unmatched: 2. Germline V gene lookup returns CDR1 SGHTA and CDR2 FQGNSA. This CDR3 comprises 14 residues. Source study methods: Estimates of nucleated cell counts were drawn from the amplification of reference gene primers. Using immunoSEQ multiplex PCR, the repertoire was profiled, and TCRdb retains in-frame clones only, with some absent. For V, J and clone size, that table is used; D and trimming come from the DNA. The table includes roughly 110,000 clones, around 80% detected once. The genes are TRBV7-2 and TRBJ2-1, with 15 bases matching TRBD2. The receptor comes from an elderly man with COVID-19, enrolled during active disease. Material: peripheral blood. CDR3 nucleotides: TGTGCCAGCAGCACGGGACTAGCGGGGGGTGAGCAGTTCTTC. It translates to CASSTGLAGGEQFF.